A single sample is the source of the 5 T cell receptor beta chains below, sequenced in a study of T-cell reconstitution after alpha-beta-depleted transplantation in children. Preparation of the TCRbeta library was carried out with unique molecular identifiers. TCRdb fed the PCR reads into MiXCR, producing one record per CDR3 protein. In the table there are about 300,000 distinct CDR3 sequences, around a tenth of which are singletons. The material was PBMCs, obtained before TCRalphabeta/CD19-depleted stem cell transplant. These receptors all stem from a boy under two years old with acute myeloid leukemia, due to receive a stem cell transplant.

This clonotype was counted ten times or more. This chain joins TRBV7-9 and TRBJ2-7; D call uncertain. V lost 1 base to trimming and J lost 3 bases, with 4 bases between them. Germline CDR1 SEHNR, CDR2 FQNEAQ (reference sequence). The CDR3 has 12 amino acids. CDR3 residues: CASSLDIYEQYF. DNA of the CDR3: TGTGCCAGCAGCTTAGATATCTACGAGCAGTACTTC.

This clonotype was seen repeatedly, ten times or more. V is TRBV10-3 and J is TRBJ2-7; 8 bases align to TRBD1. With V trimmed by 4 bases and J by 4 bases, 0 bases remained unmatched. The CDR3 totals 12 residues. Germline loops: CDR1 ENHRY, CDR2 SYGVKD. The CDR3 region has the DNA TGTGCCATCAGTGGGACAGGGTACGAGCAGTACTTC. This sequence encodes CAISGTGYEQYF.

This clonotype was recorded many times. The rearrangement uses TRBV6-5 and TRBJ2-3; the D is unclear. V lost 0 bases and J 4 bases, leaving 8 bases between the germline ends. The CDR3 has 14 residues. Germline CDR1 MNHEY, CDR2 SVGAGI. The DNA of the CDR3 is TGTGCCAGCAGTTACTCGAGTCCTCCAGATACGCAGTATTTT. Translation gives CASSYSSPPDTQYF.

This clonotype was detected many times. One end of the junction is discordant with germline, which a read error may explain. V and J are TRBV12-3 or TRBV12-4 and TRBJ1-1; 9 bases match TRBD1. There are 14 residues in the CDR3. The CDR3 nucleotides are TGCGCCAGCAGCTTGGGACAGGGGAACACTGAAGCTTTCTTT. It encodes CASSLGQGNTEAFF.

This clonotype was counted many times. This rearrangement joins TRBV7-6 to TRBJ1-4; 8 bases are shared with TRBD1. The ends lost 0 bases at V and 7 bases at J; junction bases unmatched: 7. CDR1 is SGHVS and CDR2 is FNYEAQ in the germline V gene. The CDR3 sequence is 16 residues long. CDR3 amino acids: CASSLARAGGSEKLFF. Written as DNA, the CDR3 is TGTGCCAGCAGCTTAGCGCGGGCAGGGGGCAGTGAAAAACTGTTTTTT.